Sequencing of this T cell receptor (beta chain) was carried out in a study of T-cell memory formation after mild COVID-19. Overall study context: Most TCR clusters belonged to a single donor.

TCRdb re-called the 5' RACE reads through MiXCR, storing one row per CDR3 protein. The table has under 350,000 distinct CDR3 sequences, 16% seen once. Overall study results and limits: Some clones that responded turned up in pre-infection memory, which suggests that cross-reactive memory joined in.

Notes on this clonotype: What it recognizes is unknown. A junction end diverges from the germline sequence, so it may reflect a read error.

Per germline, CDR1 SGHTA and CDR2 FQGNSA. The length of the CDR3 is 12 residues. Specimen: PBMCs or a T cell subset sorted from them (not recorded which). The rearrangement links TRBV7-2 to TRBJ1-1, with D unclear. The TCR was taken from a man younger than 30 who had mild COVID-19 (a few samples of this study predate the infection). Cell type and time point are not known. In DNA, the CDR3 is TGTGCCAGCAGCTTTCTGGGTACTGAAGATTTCTTT. Residues: CASSFLGTEDFF. Based on the CDR3 plus reference TRBV7-2 and TRBJ1-1, the full variable domain is GAGVSQSPSNKVTEKGKDVELRCDPISGHTALYWYRQSLGQGLEFLIYFQGNSAPDKSGLPSDRFSAERTGGSVSTLTIQRTQQEDSAVYLCASSFLGTEDFFGQGTRLTVV.